A single sample gave rise to the 16 T cell receptor beta chains below, sequenced in a study of blood T cell repertoires in COVID-19. Produced via immunoSEQ multiplex PCR; TCRdb's table is partial and in-frame only. The table records about 190,000 clones, roughly 89% of them present only once. Sample: peripheral blood. These receptors came from a man in his fifties with acute or convalescent COVID-19.

CDR3 bases: TGTGCCAGCGCGGTATCGGGACAGGGGTCCTACAATGAGCAGTTCTTC. This codes for CASAVSGQGSYNEQFF. The chain is built from TRBV28 and TRBJ2-1; 10 bases match TRBD1. Trimming at V came to 8 bases and at J to 1 base, leaving 8 bases not matched to a gene. The CDR3 consists of 16 residues. Germline V gene data show CDR1 as MDHEN and CDR2 as SYDVKM.

This clone was seen a few times. This chain connects TRBV19 to TRBJ1-4; 7 bases match TRBD1. The CDR3 is 16 amino acids. Germline CDR1 is LNHDA and CDR2 is SQIVND (reference sequence). The V and J ends lost 5 bases and 7 bases, in that order; junction bases with no gene match: 13. In nucleotides, the CDR3 is TGTGCCAGTAGTGGTGACAGGGTGGGTTTGAGTGAAAAACTGTTTTTT. This translates into CASSGDRVGLSEKLFF.

The genes are TRBV27 and TRBJ1-6; 9 nucleotides align to TRBD1. CDR1 is MNHEY and CDR2 is SMNVEV in the germline V gene (reference sequence). Trimming cost V 3 bases and J 12 bases; bases outside gene matches: 6. The CDR3 runs to 14 residues. Written as DNA, the CDR3 is TGTGCCAGCAGTTTTGGGACAGGGTTGGAACCCCTCCACTTT. Protein product: CASSFGTGLEPLHF.

This rearrangement joins TRBV9 to TRBJ2-1; D might be TRBD1 (5 bases). Between the trimmed V and J ends, which lost 3 bases and 4 bases, there was a span of 14 bases. Per germline, CDR1 SGDLS and CDR2 YYNGEE. The CDR3 runs 15 residues. CDR3 sequence (DNA): TGTGCCAGCAGCGCGGCAGGGTGGGCTTACAATGAGCAGTTCTTC. As protein: CASSAAGWAYNEQFF.

The V call is TRBV7-6, the J call TRBJ2-6; TRBD1 is a possible D gene (5 bases). The CDR3 covers 17 residues. Germline CDR1 reads SGHVS; CDR2 reads FNYEAQ. V was trimmed by 1 base and J by 4 bases, leaving 14 bases between them. As DNA, the CDR3 is TGTGCCAGCAGCTTAGGAACAGGCTCGGCCGGGGCCAACGTCCTGACTTTC. It encodes CASSLGTGSAGANVLTF.

The rearrangement joins TRBV29-1 to TRBJ1-1, with a possible D match to TRBD1 (6 bases). The CDR3 runs 11 residues. With 4 bases removed from V and 11 bases from J, the gap between germline ends came to 14 bases. Germline loops: CDR1 SQVTM, CDR2 ANQGSEA. In DNA, the CDR3 is TGCAGCGTTGTTGGGGGCGTCATGGCTTTCTTT. Its protein product is CSVVGGVMAFF.

This chain links TRBV6-5 with TRBJ1-2; no firm D call. Looked up from germline, CDR1 is MNHEY and CDR2 is SVGAGI. V lost 6 bases and J lost 2, with 10 bases in between. This CDR3 region has 13 residues. The CDR3 bases are TGTGCCAGCAGAGATACAGTGAACTATGGCTACACCTTC. Translated: CASRDTVNYGYTF.

This clone was recorded once. This rearrangement joins TRBV5-5 to TRBJ2-7, with TRBD2 matching over 12 bases. There are 15 residues in the CDR3. Germline-derived CDR1 and CDR2 are SGHKS and YYEKEE (reference sequence). Trimming at V came to 3 bases and at J to 3 bases, leaving 4 bases not matched to a gene. The CDR3 nucleotides read TGTGCCAGCAGCTCGAGGACTAGCGGGGTCTACGAGCAGTACTTC. It codes for CASSSRTSGVYEQYF.

This clone was seen only a few times. The rearrangement joins TRBV6-5 to TRBJ2-5; 8 bases align to TRBD2. CDR3 length: 14 residues. The V gene's germline CDR1 is MNHEY and CDR2 SVGAGI. The junction had 9 bases not matched to a gene; V was cut back by 6 bases and J by 6 bases. CDR3 coding DNA: TGTGCCAGCAGACCGGGGGGGGAGGTTAAGACCCAGTACTTC. As protein: CASRPGGEVKTQYF.

To note about this clone: Other DNA sequences of this sample code for an identical CDR3. J is TRBJ2-2 and V is TRBV7-9; D is possibly TRBD2 (6 bases). The CDR3 runs to 15 residues. Germline CDR1 and CDR2: SEHNR and FQNEAQ (reference sequence). The germline V and J ends were trimmed by 3 bases and 2 bases, with 10 bases remaining between them. CDR3 protein: CASSFGGLNTGELFF. In nucleotides, the CDR3 is TGTGCCAGCAGCTTCGGGGGTTTAAACACCGGGGAGCTGTTTTTT.

The CDR3, as DNA: TGTGCCAGTGCTACCGACAGGGAATACGAGCAGTACTTC. Its protein is CASATDREYEQYF. The J gene is TRBJ2-7, the V gene TRBV19, with 7 bases fitting TRBD1. The V and J ends lost 8 bases and 4 bases, in that order; junction bases with no gene match: 8. The CDR3 runs to 13 residues. The V gene's germline CDR1 is LNHDA and CDR2 SQIVND (reference sequence).

The chain has TRBV4-2 and TRBJ1-4; D call uncertain. In germline, CDR1 is LGHNA, CDR2 YNFKEQ. The CDR3 totals 16 residues. V was clipped by 0 bases and J by 0 bases, with 8 bases between them. The CDR3 is CASSQDFTATNEKLFF. The DNA for the CDR3 is TGTGCCAGCAGCCAAGATTTTACAGCAACTAATGAAAAACTGTTTTTT.

This chain uses TRBV2 with TRBJ1-6; a weak D match, TRBD1 (6 bases). This CDR3 comprises 15 residues. The germline CDR1 and CDR2 sequences are SNHLY and FYNNEI. The V and J ends lost 6 bases and 6 bases respectively, with 15 bases between them. The CDR3 DNA sequence: TGTGCCAGCAGCCAACAGGGTCTGTCTAATTCACCCCTCCACTTT. It yields the protein CASSQQGLSNSPLHF.

The chain uses TRBV2 and TRBJ1-5; TRBD1 agrees at 7 bases. There are 15 residues in the CDR3. J lost 6 bases, V lost 4 bases, and 9 bases had no gene match. Germline CDR1 reads SNHLY; CDR2 reads FYNNEI. The CDR3 region is CASSAGTARTQPQHF. CDR3 bases: TGTGCCAGCAGTGCCGGGACAGCGAGAACTCAGCCCCAGCATTTT. Full variable domain (rest looked up from reference TRBV2 and TRBJ1-5): EPEVTQTPSHQVTQMGQEVILRCVPISNHLYFYWYRQILGQKVEFLVSFYNNEISEKSEIFDDQFSVERPDGSNFTLKIRSTKLEDSAMYFCASSAGTARTQPQHFGDGTRLSIL.

The chain links TRBV30 to TRBJ2-3; TRBD2 matches at 9 bases. Germline values: CDR1 GTSNPN, CDR2 SVGIG (reference sequence). The CDR3 has 13 amino acids. Trimming removed 8 bases from V and 4 bases from J; junction bases left unmatched: 7. The CDR3 region has the DNA TGTGCCGCGGGGGGGCCCCTCCCAGATACGCAGTATTTT. Amino acids: CAAGGPLPDTQYF.

The V and J genes are TRBV5-1 and TRBJ1-3, with D maybe TRBD1 (5 bases). CDR1 and CDR2 from the germline V gene are SGHRS and YFSETQ. The length of the CDR3 is 14 residues. V was shortened by 4 bases and J by 4 bases, with 12 bases between the two germline ends. The CDR3 DNA follows: TGCGCCAGCAGCACCGGGACTTCCGGAAACACCATATATTTT. Protein sequence: CASSTGTSGNTIYF.